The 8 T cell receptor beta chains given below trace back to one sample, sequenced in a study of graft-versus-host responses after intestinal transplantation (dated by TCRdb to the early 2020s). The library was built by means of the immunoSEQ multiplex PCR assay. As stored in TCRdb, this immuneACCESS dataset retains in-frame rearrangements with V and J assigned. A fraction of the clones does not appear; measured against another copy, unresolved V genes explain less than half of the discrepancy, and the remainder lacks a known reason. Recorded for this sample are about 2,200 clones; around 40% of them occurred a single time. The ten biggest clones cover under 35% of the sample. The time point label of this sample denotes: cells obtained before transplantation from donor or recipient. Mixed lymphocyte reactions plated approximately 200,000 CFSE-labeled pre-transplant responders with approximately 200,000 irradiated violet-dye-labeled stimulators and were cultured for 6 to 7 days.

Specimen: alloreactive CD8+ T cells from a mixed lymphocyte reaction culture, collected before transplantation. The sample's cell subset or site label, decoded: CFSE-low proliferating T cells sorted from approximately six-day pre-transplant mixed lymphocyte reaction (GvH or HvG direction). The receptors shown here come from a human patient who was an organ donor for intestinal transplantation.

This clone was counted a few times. The CDR3 nucleotides read TGTGCCAGCAGTGAAGCGTTAGGGGTTAGAGGGACAGATACGCAGTATTTT. The encoded protein is CASSEALGVRGTDTQYF. This chain connects TRBV6-1 to TRBJ2-3, with D perhaps matching TRBD1 or TRBD2 (5 bases each). This CDR3 is 17 amino acids long. V lost 0 bases and J lost 3, with 16 bases in between. Germline V gene lookup returns CDR1 MNHNS and CDR2 SASEGT.

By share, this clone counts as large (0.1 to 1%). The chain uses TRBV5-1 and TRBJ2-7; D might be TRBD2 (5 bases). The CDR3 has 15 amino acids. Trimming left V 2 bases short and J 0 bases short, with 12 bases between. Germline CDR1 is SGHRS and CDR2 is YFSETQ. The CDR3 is CASSFGRASSYEQYF. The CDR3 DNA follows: TGCGCCAGCAGCTTTGGGCGGGCCAGCTCCTACGAGCAGTACTTC. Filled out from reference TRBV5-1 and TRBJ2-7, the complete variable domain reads KAGVTQTPRYLIKTRGQQVTLSCSPISGHRSVSWYQQTPGQGLQFLFEYFSETQRNKGNFPGRFSGRQFSNSRSEMNVSTLELGDSALYLCASSFGRASSYEQYFGPGTRLTVT.

Here the CDR3 reads CASSSPPLEEFF. CDR3 bases: TGTGCCAGCAGTTCCCCTCCTTTGGAGGAGTTCTTC. The chain links TRBV27 to TRBJ2-1; D possibly corresponds to TRBD2 (5 bases). Trimming stripped 4 bases from V and 14 bases from J, with 15 bases between. CDR3 length: 12 amino acids. Germline V gene sequence: CDR1 MNHEY, CDR2 SMNVEV (reference sequence).

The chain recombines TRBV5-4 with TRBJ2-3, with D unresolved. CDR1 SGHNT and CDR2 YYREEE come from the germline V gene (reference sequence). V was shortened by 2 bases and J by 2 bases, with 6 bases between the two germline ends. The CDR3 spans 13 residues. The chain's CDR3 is CASSFTDTDTQYF. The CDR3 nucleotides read TGTGCCAGCAGCTTCACGGACACAGATACGCAGTATTTT.

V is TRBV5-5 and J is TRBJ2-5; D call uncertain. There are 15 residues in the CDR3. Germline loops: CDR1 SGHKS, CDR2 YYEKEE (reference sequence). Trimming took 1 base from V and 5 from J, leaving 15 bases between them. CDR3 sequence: CASSLITRMGETQYF. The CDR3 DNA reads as TGTGCCAGCAGCTTGATAACGCGGATGGGGGAGACCCAGTACTTC.

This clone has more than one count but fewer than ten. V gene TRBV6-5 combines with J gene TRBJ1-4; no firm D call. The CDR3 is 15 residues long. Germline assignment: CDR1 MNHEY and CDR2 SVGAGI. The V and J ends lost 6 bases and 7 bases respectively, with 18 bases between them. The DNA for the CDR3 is TGTGCCAGCAGCCAGACTGCCGGTGAGGTTGAAAAACTGTTTTTT. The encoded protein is CASSQTAGEVEKLFF.

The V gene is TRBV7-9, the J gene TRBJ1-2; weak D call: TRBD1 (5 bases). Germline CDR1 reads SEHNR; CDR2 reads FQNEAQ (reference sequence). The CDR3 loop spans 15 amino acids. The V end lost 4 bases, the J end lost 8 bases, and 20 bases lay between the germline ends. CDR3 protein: CASSSLPGRLWGYTF. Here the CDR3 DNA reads TGTGCCAGCAGCTCTCTCCCAGGGAGGCTATGGGGCTACACCTTC.

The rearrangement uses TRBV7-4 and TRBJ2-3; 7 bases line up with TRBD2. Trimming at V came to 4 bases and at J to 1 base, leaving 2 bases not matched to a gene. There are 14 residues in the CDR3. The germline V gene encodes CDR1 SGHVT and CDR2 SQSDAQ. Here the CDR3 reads CASSWAGGTDTQYF. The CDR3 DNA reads TGTGCCAGCAGCTGGGCGGGGGGCACAGATACGCAGTATTTT.